These T cell receptor beta chains were read from a single sample in a study of blood T cell repertoires in COVID-19. The table came from immunoSEQ multiplex PCR; TCRdb's copy has only in-frame clones and leaves some out. The table records 40,000 to 45,000 clones, approximately 91% of them present only once. The sequenced sample was peripheral blood. The receptors originated from a man in his fifties or sixties with active COVID-19. The CDR3 runs from the conserved cysteine through the conserved F or W. Each record gives: J gene, clone size, D gene, V gene, CDR3 DNA, CDR3 protein. A D gene is named only where the DNA matches it firmly. Clone size appears in some rows only: once, few, many, or a class for an expanded clone.

J: TRBJ2-7; size: -; D: -; V: TRBV10-2; DNA: TGCGCCAGCAGTGTGGCGGGACAGATCTACGAGCAGTACTTC; CDR3: CASSVAGQIYEQYF
J: TRBJ2-7; size: once; D: TRBD1; V: TRBV24-1; DNA: TGTGCCACCAGTGACCCTGGACAGGGATACGAGCAGTACTTC; CDR3: CATSDPGQGYEQYF
J: TRBJ2-1; size: -; D: TRBD1; V: TRBV24-1; DNA: TGTGCCACCAGTGATTGGGACAGGGCGGCTGAGCAGTTCTTC; CDR3: CATSDWDRAAEQFF
J: TRBJ2-1; size: -; D: TRBD2; V: TRBV4-3; DNA: TGCGCCAGCAGCCAAGGCGGGAGGGCGGGGAATGAGCAGTTCTTC; CDR3: CASSQGGRAGNEQFF
J: TRBJ2-1; size: once; D: -; V: TRBV4-3; DNA: TGCGCCAGCAGCCTTGAGGGGGATACCTACAATGAGCAGTTCTTC; CDR3: CASSLEGDTYNEQFF
J: TRBJ1-1; size: -; D: -; V: TRBV6-5; DNA: TGTGCCAGCAGTTACGGACAGATGAACACTGAAGCTTTCTTT; CDR3: CASSYGQMNTEAFF
J: TRBJ2-2; size: -; D: -; V: TRBV3-1/TRBV3-2; DNA: TGTGCCAGCAGCCAACGAGAAGGGGGATACCTGAACACCGGGGAGCTGTTTTTT; CDR3: CASSQREGGYLNTGELFF
J: TRBJ2-2; size: -; D: -; V: TRBV25-1; DNA: TGTGCCAGCAGTGAATGGGCAGCGAACACCGGGGAGCTGTTTTTT; CDR3: CASSEWAANTGELFF
J: TRBJ2-1; size: few; D: TRBD1; V: TRBV7-9; DNA: TGTGCCAGCAGCCCCCGGACAGGGCTCTCCTACAATGAGCAGTTCTTC; CDR3: CASSPRTGLSYNEQFF
J: TRBJ2-7; size: -; D: -; V: TRBV3-1/TRBV3-2; DNA: TGTGCCAGCACCGGAGGTATAGGGCTTACCTACGAGCAGTACTTC; CDR3: CASTGGIGLTYEQYF
J: TRBJ2-5; size: -; D: TRBD2; V: TRBV5-3; DNA: TGTGCCAGAAGCTTGGAGGCACCTAGCGGGAGGGATGATTGGGCCCAAGAGACCCAGTACTTC; CDR3: CARSLEAPSGRDDWAQETQYF
J: TRBJ2-7; size: -; D: TRBD1; V: TRBV19; DNA: TGTGCCAGTAGTATTAAGGACAGGCTAGACGAGCAGTACTTC; CDR3: CASSIKDRLDEQYF
J: TRBJ2-2; size: once; D: -; V: TRBV5-1; DNA: TGCGCCAGCAGCTTGGTGACAGCCGCGAACACCGGGGAGCTGTTTTTT; CDR3: CASSLVTAANTGELFF
J: TRBJ2-2; size: -; D: -; V: TRBV5-1; DNA: TGCGCCAGCAGCTTAGGAGCAGGGGACACCGGGGAGCTGTTTTTT; CDR3: CASSLGAGDTGELFF
J: TRBJ2-7; size: -; D: TRBD2; V: TRBV28; DNA: TGTGCCAGCAGTTATGGGACTAGCGCGACCTACGAGCAGTACTTC; CDR3: CASSYGTSATYEQYF
J: TRBJ2-7; size: few; D: TRBD1; V: TRBV7-2; DNA: TGTGCCAGCAGCTCGATAGACAGGGTAGTCGACGAGCAGTACTTC; CDR3: CASSSIDRVVDEQYF
J: TRBJ2-7; size: -; D: TRBD1; V: TRBV28; DNA: TGTGCCAGCAGCCCCAGGGGGCTATCCTACGAGCAGTACTTC; CDR3: CASSPRGLSYEQYF
J: TRBJ1-2; size: -; D: TRBD1; V: TRBV7-2; DNA: TGTGCCAGCAGCTTAGGGCAGGGGGCGGAAGGCTACACCTTC; CDR3: CASSLGQGAEGYTF
J: TRBJ2-2; size: -; D: -; V: TRBV5-1; DNA: TGCGCCAGCAGCTTGCAGGGGCCCGGGGAGCTGTTTTTT; CDR3: CASSLQGPGELFF
J: TRBJ2-1; size: -; D: -; V: TRBV5-6; DNA: TGTGCCAGCAGCTTGGGCCTAGGAGTCCACAATGAGCAGTTCTTC; CDR3: CASSLGLGVHNEQFF
J: TRBJ2-7; size: -; D: TRBD1; V: TRBV28; DNA: TGTGCCAGCAGCGCCGGGACAGAATACGAGCAGTACTTC; CDR3: CASSAGTEYEQYF
J: TRBJ1-2; size: many; D: -; V: TRBV5-1; DNA: TGCGCCAGCAGCTCAACAGGGCCAGATGGCTACACCTTC; CDR3: CASSSTGPDGYTF
J: TRBJ2-7; size: -; D: TRBD1; V: TRBV28; DNA: TGTGCCAGCAGCCCCGGGACAGTATCCTACGAGCAGTACTTC; CDR3: CASSPGTVSYEQYF
J: TRBJ2-7; size: -; D: TRBD1; V: TRBV6-6; DNA: TGTGCCAGCAGTCAACAACGGAGACAGGGGGTTTTC; CDR3: CASSQQRRQGVF
J: TRBJ1-5; size: -; D: -; V: TRBV18; DNA: TGTGCCAGCTCACCAGAGGGCCCCAGCAATCAGCCCCAGCATTTT; CDR3: CASSPEGPSNQPQHF
J: TRBJ2-7; size: -; D: -; V: TRBV5-6; DNA: TGTGCCAGCAGCTTGGGGGGCCACGAGCAGTACTTC; CDR3: CASSLGGHEQYF
J: TRBJ2-1; size: -; D: TRBD2; V: TRBV27; DNA: TGTGCCAGCAGTACCCTCCAGGCTAGCGGGGTGGAGGGGCAGTTCTTC; CDR3: CASSTLQASGVEGQFF
J: TRBJ2-3; size: -; D: TRBD2; V: TRBV25-1; DNA: TGTGCCAGCAGTGACGCGACTAGCGGGAGGCCAGGGGATACGCAGTATTTT; CDR3: CASSDATSGRPGDTQYF
J: TRBJ2-7; size: -; D: -; V: TRBV6-5; DNA: TGTGCCAGCAGCAATCGGGGATACGAGCAGTACTTC; CDR3: CASSNRGYEQYF
J: TRBJ2-1; size: once; D: TRBD2; V: TRBV19; DNA: TGTGCCAGTAGTCGGAGCGGGGAGGTTCGGGGGGAGCAGTTCTTC; CDR3: CASSRSGEVRGEQFF
J: TRBJ2-2; size: -; D: TRBD2; V: TRBV6-2/TRBV6-3; DNA: TGTGCCAGCAGTTACTCGGCGGGAGTAGGGACCGGGGAGCTGTTTTTT; CDR3: CASSYSAGVGTGELFF